These 9 T cell receptor beta chains were sequenced from one sample in a study of T cells after yellow fever vaccination. TCRdb passed the 5' RACE reads through MiXCR, listing each CDR3 protein once. The sample consists of 150,000 to 200,000 distinct CDR3 sequences, 9.3% of them appearing once. The sample was CD8+ T cells sorted from PBMCs, taken 45 days after the yellow fever booster vaccination. These receptors were obtained from a man aged 18-30 years who received the YFV17D yellow fever vaccine.

This clonotype was seen a few times. V is TRBV6-5 and J is TRBJ2-7, with TRBD2 matching over 10 bases. CDR1 is MNHEY, CDR2 SVGAGI, per germline. The CDR3 loop spans 17 amino acids. Trimming removed 3 bases from V and 1 base from J; junction bases left unmatched: 9. The CDR3, as DNA: TGTGCCAGCAGTTATTATGAGCGGGGGGGCAATTCCTACGAGCAGTACGTC. This translates into CASSYYERGGNSYEQYV.

This clonotype was counted only a few times. The chain recombines TRBV7-9 with TRBJ2-7, with 7 bases matching TRBD1. CDR1 and CDR2 (germline): SEHNR, FQNEAQ (reference sequence). The CDR3 sequence is 12 residues long. Trimming cost V 4 bases and J 4 bases; bases outside gene matches: 1. CDR3 sequence: CASSWDRYEQYF. CDR3 DNA: TGTGCCAGCAGCTGGGACAGATACGAGCAGTACTTC.

This clonotype was observed a handful of times. The chain joins TRBV7-9 to TRBJ2-5; 10 nucleotides line up with TRBD1. CDR1 and CDR2 from the germline V gene are SEHNR and FQNEAQ (reference sequence). J was trimmed by 1 base and V by 5 bases; bases with no gene match: 1. The CDR3 contains 14 residues. The CDR3 nucleotides read TGTGCCAGCAGCCGGACAGGGGGCCAAGAGACCCAGTACTTC. It yields the protein CASSRTGGQETQYF.

The chain carries TRBV5-4 and TRBJ2-3; 7 nucleotides match TRBD2. V lost 2 bases to trimming and J lost 0 bases; unmatched junction nucleotides: 6. CDR3 length: 16 amino acids. The V gene's germline CDR1 is SGHNT and CDR2 YYREEE (reference sequence). This CDR3 reads CASSFVAGESTDTQYF. The CDR3 region has the DNA TGTGCCAGCAGCTTCGTGGCGGGGGAGAGCACAGATACGCAGTATTTT. Supplemented by reference TRBV5-4 and TRBJ2-3, the full variable domain reads ETGVTQSPTHLIKTRGQQVTLRCSSQSGHNTVSWYQQALGQGPQFIFQYYREEENGRGNFPPRFSGLQFPNYSSELNVNALELDDSALYLCASSFVAGESTDTQYFGPGTRLTVL.

V gene TRBV24-1 combines with J gene TRBJ2-2; D may be TRBD1 (5 bases). Looked up from germline, CDR1 is KGHDR and CDR2 is SFDVKD. The CDR3 runs 16 residues. V gave up 6 bases and J gave up 5 bases, with 18 bases separating them. The CDR3 reads CATSPMDAGYTGELFF. The CDR3 DNA follows: TGTGCCACCAGTCCTATGGACGCAGGGTATACCGGGGAGCTGTTTTTT.

The chain couples TRBV29-1 to TRBJ2-7, with a possible D match to TRBD1 (5 bases). This CDR3 has 13 amino acids. Trimming took 0 bases from V and 3 from J, leaving 9 bases between them. Germline loops: CDR1 SQVTM, CDR2 ANQGSEA. The CDR3 DNA sequence: TGCAGCGTTGAAGATCGCGACAGCTACGAGCAGTACTTC. It codes for CSVEDRDSYEQYF.

The chain uses TRBV20-1 and TRBJ1-3; D call uncertain. Germline V gene sequence: CDR1 DFQATT, CDR2 SNEGSKA (reference sequence). CDR3 size: 15 residues. V shed 1 base and J shed 0 bases, with 10 bases lying between them. The CDR3 is CSARGARHSGNTIYF. The DNA of the CDR3 is TGCAGTGCTAGAGGAGCCAGGCACTCTGGAAACACCATATATTTT.

This clonotype was observed a few times. A read error may produce the germline difference seen at one junction end. The V call is TRBV10-2, the J call TRBJ2-7; TRBD1 matches at 7 bases. Germline CDR1 WSHSY, CDR2 SAAADI. The CDR3 spans 13 residues. CDR3 coding DNA: TGCGGCTGCATGACAGGGCAATCCTACGAGCAGAACTTC. It encodes CGCMTGQSYEQNF.

The V call is TRBV4-3, the J call TRBJ1-1; maybe TRBD1 (6 bases). The CDR3 has 16 amino acids. The V and J ends lost 1 base and 1 base respectively, with 13 bases between them. Germline V gene sequence: CDR1 LGHNA, CDR2 YSLEER. This chain's CDR3 is CASSQARYRENTEAFF. Here the CDR3 DNA reads TGCGCCAGCAGCCAAGCCCGATACAGGGAGAACACTGAAGCTTTCTTT.